Shown below are 18 T cell receptor beta chains from a single sample sequenced in a study of beta chain features in type 1 diabetes. The antigens of these receptors remain unknown. Isolated RNA was reverse transcribed in full, so expressed TCRB transcripts were sequenced. Data came from immunoSEQ multiplex PCR; TCRdb stores just in-frame clones and leaves some out. The table records 300,000 to 400,000 clones, around 10% of them present only once. Study results and limitations: Within each of all four CD4+ subsets, Type 1 diabetes patients had TCRB CDR3s that were moderately but significantly shorter.

Sample: central memory CD4+ T cells from blood. The source of these receptors is a man aged 25 to 40 with type 1 diabetes.

This clone was counted between two and nine times. This chain uses TRBV5-4 with TRBJ2-5, with 10 positions matching TRBD2. The trim removed 3 bases at V and 2 bases at J, leaving 4 bases unmatched. The CDR3 runs to 15 residues. In germline, CDR1 is SGHNT, CDR2 YYREEE (reference sequence). CDR3 nucleotides: TGTGCCAGCAGCTCGACTAGCGGGCAGCAAGAGACCCAGTACTTC. This codes for CASSSTSGQQETQYF.

This clone was seen a handful of times. The V and J genes are TRBV5-1 and TRBJ2-3; no definite D call. The CDR3 has 15 amino acids. The germline V gene encodes CDR1 SGHRS and CDR2 YFSETQ. V lost 7 bases, J lost 0 bases, and 15 bases lay in between. The CDR3 coding sequence is TGCGCCAGCTTTACAGACGGCTTTAGCACAGATACGCAGTATTTT. The encoded protein is CASFTDGFSTDTQYF. Combining the CDR3 with reference TRBV5-1 and TRBJ2-3 gives the whole variable domain KAGVTQTPRYLIKTRGQQVTLSCSPISGHRSVSWYQQTPGQGLQFLFEYFSETQRNKGNFPGRFSGRQFSNSRSEMNVSTLELGDSALYLCASFTDGFSTDTQYFGPGTRLTVL.

The gene calls are TRBV10-2 and TRBJ2-7; D might be TRBD2 (6 bases). V was shortened by 2 bases and J by 5 bases, with 13 bases between the two germline ends. Per germline, CDR1 WSHSY and CDR2 SAAADI. The length of the CDR3 is 14 residues. Here the CDR3 reads CASSERRDGDEQYF. The DNA of the CDR3 is TGCGCCAGCAGTGAGAGGAGGGACGGTGACGAGCAGTACTTC.

V gene TRBV7-9 combines with J gene TRBJ1-2; D is uncertain. The CDR3 is 14 residues long. Trimming shortened V by 4 bases and J by 4 bases, and 13 bases separated the two germline ends. Germline values: CDR1 SEHNR, CDR2 FQNEAQ (reference sequence). CDR3 sequence: CASSSTDGPYGYTF. CDR3 DNA sequence: TGTGCCAGCAGCTCAACCGACGGACCCTATGGCTACACCTTC.

This clone turned up a few times. The rearrangement links TRBV4-3 to TRBJ2-5, with 11 bases aligning to TRBD1. The trim removed 3 bases at V and 5 bases at J, leaving 11 bases unmatched. This CDR3 is 17 amino acids long. From germline, CDR1 is LGHNA and CDR2 YSLEER. CDR3 nucleotide sequence: TGCGCCAGCAGCCAGGACCTGGACAGGGGGCGCGGGGAGACCCAGTACTTC. It is translated as CASSQDLDRGRGETQYF.

This clone was recorded many times. V is TRBV6-6 and J is TRBJ2-4; D is uncertain. Germline V lookup: CDR1 MNHNY, CDR2 SVGAGI (reference sequence). The CDR3 runs to 13 residues. Trimming left V 0 bases short and J 7 bases short, with 7 bases between. In DNA form, the CDR3 reads TGTGCCAGCAGTTACTCGTTGAGTAACATTCAGTACTTC. Encoded protein: CASSYSLSNIQYF.

This clone showed up just a few times. V is TRBV2 and J is TRBJ2-7, with a possible D match to TRBD1 (6 bases). With 2 bases removed from V and 3 bases from J, the gap between germline ends came to 14 bases. Per the germline V gene, CDR1 is SNHLY and CDR2 is FYNNEI. The CDR3 spans 15 residues. The CDR3 loop is CASSELSQGSYEQYF. CDR3 bases: TGTGCCAGCAGTGAATTGTCACAGGGCAGCTACGAGCAGTACTTC.

On this clone: This sample also contains other DNA sequences that code for the same CDR3. The V and J genes are TRBV7-2 and TRBJ2-2; TRBD2 matches at 7 bases. Germline V gene lookup returns CDR1 SGHTA and CDR2 FQGNSA. J gave up 3 bases and V 2 bases, and 3 bases lay outside the gene matches. This CDR3 region has 15 residues. CDR3 sequence: CASSLRGGDTGELFF. The CDR3 coding sequence is TGTGCCAGCAGCTTACGGGGAGGGGACACCGGGGAGCTGTTTTTT.

This chain connects TRBV2 to TRBJ2-2, with 7 bases matching TRBD1. Looked up from germline, CDR1 is SNHLY and CDR2 is FYNNEI. The CDR3 consists of 15 residues. Trimming at V came to 5 bases and at J to 2 bases, leaving 5 bases not matched to a gene. The CDR3 bases are TGTGCCAGCAGTAGGGACAGCCCCAACACCGGGGAGCTGTTTTTT. Residues: CASSRDSPNTGELFF.

The rearrangement joins TRBV2 to TRBJ1-4; TRBD1 might be the D (6 bases). Germline assignment: CDR1 SNHLY and CDR2 FYNNEI. Between the trimmed V and J ends, which lost 6 bases and 8 bases, there was a span of 13 bases. The CDR3 has 13 residues. The CDR3 here is CASSYRQVEKLFF. In nucleotides, the CDR3 is TGTGCCAGCAGCTACCGACAGGTCGAAAAACTGTTTTTT.

The table lists this clone with a few counts. J is TRBJ1-1 and V is TRBV5-6, with a weak D call TRBD1 (5 bases). Germline CDR1 reads SGHDT; CDR2 reads YYEEEE. The CDR3 has 14 residues. V was pared by 0 bases and J by 6 bases, with 12 bases between. The CDR3 sequence: CASSLVQGEAEAFF. The CDR3 bases are TGTGCCAGCAGCTTGGTTCAGGGCGAGGCTGAAGCTTTCTTT.

The chain links TRBV7-8 to TRBJ2-3, with D unresolved. Trimming pared 6 bases from V and 3 bases from J, leaving 4 bases between. CDR3 size: 11 residues. The V gene's germline CDR1 is SGHVS and CDR2 FQNEAQ. As DNA, the CDR3 is TGTGCCAGCAGGGGGACAGATACGCAGTATTTT. It translates to CASRGTDTQYF.

This clone showed up many times. This chain joins TRBV29-1 and TRBJ1-4; D might be TRBD1 (6 bases). The CDR3 has 13 amino acids. V was trimmed by 4 bases and J by 7 bases, leaving 13 bases between them. Per germline, CDR1 SQVTM and CDR2 ANQGSEA. This CDR3 reads CSVGQGKGEKLFF. CDR3 nucleotides: TGCAGCGTTGGGCAGGGGAAGGGTGAAAAACTGTTTTTT. Combining the CDR3 with reference TRBV29-1 and TRBJ1-4 gives the whole variable domain SAVISQKPSRDICQRGTSLTIQCQVDSQVTMMFWYRQQPGQSLTLIATANQGSEATYESGFVIDKFPISRPNLTFSTLTVSNMSPEDSSIYLCSVGQGKGEKLFFGSGTQLSVL.

This clone was seen a few times. This same CDR3 is encoded by further DNA sequences in the sample. The chain joins TRBV18 to TRBJ1-1, with D hard to call. V was clipped by 4 bases and J by 0 bases, with 6 bases between them. This CDR3 is built from 13 residues. Per the germline V gene, CDR1 is KGHSH and CDR2 is LQKENI. DNA for the CDR3: TGTGCCAGCTCACTCGAAATGAACACTGAAGCTTTCTTT. This translates into CASSLEMNTEAFF.

This clone was detected ten times or more. V usage is TRBV2 and J usage is TRBJ1-3, with unresolved D. CDR3 size: 15 residues. Germline CDR1 and CDR2: SNHLY and FYNNEI. V dropped 6 bases and J dropped 0 bases, with 12 bases sitting between them. The DNA of the CDR3 is TGTGCCAGCAGAGCGGAGTCCCTCTCTGGAAACACCATATATTTT. It codes for CASRAESLSGNTIYF.

The rearrangement joins TRBV28 to TRBJ1-2, with 9 positions matching TRBD1. The V gene end was trimmed by 7 bases and the J gene end by 1 base; junction bases not matched to a gene: 4. CDR1 and CDR2 (germline): MDHEN, SYDVKM. The CDR3 covers 14 residues. The CDR3 nucleotides are TGTGCCAGCACCGAGACAGGGGGTAACTATGGCTACACCTTC. This codes for CASTETGGNYGYTF.

In this sample, this clone turned up a few times. The J gene is TRBJ2-1, the V gene TRBV15, with a possible D match to TRBD2 (5 bases). From germline, CDR1 is LNHNV and CDR2 YYDKDF (reference sequence). Trimming removed 0 bases from V and 5 bases from J, with 5 bases in between. The CDR3 totals 13 residues. DNA for the CDR3: TGTGCCACCAGCAGAGAGCGGGACAATGAGCAGTTCTTC. Its protein is CATSRERDNEQFF.

The V call is TRBV7-2, the J call TRBJ1-1, with a possible D match to TRBD1 (6 bases). Trimming removed 1 base from V and 4 bases from J, with 10 bases in between. CDR3 length: 14 amino acids. Germline V gene data show CDR1 as SGHTA and CDR2 as FQGNSA. The CDR3 DNA is TGTGCCAGCAGCTTAGTAGGGGGGGGCACTGAAGCTTTCTTT. Encoded protein: CASSLVGGGTEAFF.